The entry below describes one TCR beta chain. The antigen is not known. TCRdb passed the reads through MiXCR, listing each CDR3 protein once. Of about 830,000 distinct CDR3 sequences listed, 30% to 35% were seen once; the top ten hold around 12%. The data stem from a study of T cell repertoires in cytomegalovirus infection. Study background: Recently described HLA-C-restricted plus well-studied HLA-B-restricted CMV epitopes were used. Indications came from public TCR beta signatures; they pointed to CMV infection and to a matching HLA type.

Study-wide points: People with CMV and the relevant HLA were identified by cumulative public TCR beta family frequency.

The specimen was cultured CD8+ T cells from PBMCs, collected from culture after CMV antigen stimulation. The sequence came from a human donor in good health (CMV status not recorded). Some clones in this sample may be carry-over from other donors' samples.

CDR3 in DNA: TGCGCCAGCAGCCACCCGGGACACGGTGGAGGCTACACCTTC. Translated, it gives CASSHPGHGGGYTF. V is TRBV4-1 and J is TRBJ1-2; a weak D match, TRBD1 (6 bases). Germline CDR1 MGHRA, CDR2 YSYEKL. The V end lost 3 bases, the J end lost 8 bases, and 16 bases lay between the germline ends. This CDR3 has 14 amino acids.